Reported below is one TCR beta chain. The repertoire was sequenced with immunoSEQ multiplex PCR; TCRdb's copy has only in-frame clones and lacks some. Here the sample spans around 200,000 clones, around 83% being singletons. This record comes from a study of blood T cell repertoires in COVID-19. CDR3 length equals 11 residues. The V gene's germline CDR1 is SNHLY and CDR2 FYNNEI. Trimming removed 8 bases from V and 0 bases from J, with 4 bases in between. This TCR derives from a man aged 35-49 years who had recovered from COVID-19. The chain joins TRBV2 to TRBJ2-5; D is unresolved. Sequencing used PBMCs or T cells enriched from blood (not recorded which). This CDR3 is CASHYQETQYF. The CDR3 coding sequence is TGTGCCAGCCATTACCAAGAGACCCAGTACTTC.